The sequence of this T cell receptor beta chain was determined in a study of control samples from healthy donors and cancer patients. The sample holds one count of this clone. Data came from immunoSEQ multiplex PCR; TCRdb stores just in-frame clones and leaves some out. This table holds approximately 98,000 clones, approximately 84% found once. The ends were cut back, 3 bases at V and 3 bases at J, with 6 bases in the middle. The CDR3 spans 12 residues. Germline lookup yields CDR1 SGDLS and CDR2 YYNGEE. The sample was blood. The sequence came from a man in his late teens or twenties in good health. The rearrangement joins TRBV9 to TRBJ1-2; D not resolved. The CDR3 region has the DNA TGTGCCAGCAGCGCCTCAGACTATGGCTACACCTTC. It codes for CASSASDYGYTF.